Listed below are T cell receptor beta chains from one sample, sequenced in a study of T cells in Graves' hyperthyroidism and ophthalmopathy. TCRdb reprocessed the multiplex PCR reads via MiXCR and lists one record per CDR3 protein. The data hold a few hundred thousand distinct CDR3 sequences, with 14% observed a single time. Sequenced input: blood. The source is a woman aged 40 to 55 with Graves' hyperthyroidism. The conserved cysteine and the conserved F or W are not part of the CDR3 here. Not every row has a clone size; where given, it reads once, few, many or a size class.

clone size	V gene	J gene	CDR3 protein
many	TRBV10-1	TRBJ2-7	ASSRRTGDEQY
many	TRBV7-9	TRBJ2-2	ASSWGTSVTGELF
many	TRBV24-1	TRBJ2-5	ATSVGETQY
-	TRBV20-1	TRBJ2-3	SAREVAGSSTDTQY
many	TRBV27	TRBJ2-2	ASSPPGQGNTGELF
-	TRBV6-2/TRBV6-3	TRBJ1-6	ASSSPDRGGSSPLH
few	TRBV6-1	TRBJ2-2	ATRPGWTGELF
many	TRBV27	TRBJ2-7	ASSFRPVGEQY
many	TRBV2	TRBJ1-4	ASSVSRRNEKLF
many	TRBV2	TRBJ1-5	ASSEGGVGPQH
many	TRBV20-1	TRBJ2-1	SASPTSRGEQF
-	TRBV28	TRBJ2-2	ASSLDLRGYTGELF
many	TRBV12-3/TRBV12-4	TRBJ2-4	ASSPTTRDRKNIQY
-	TRBV6-2/TRBV6-3	TRBJ2-1	ASSYLLAGGASSYNEQF
many	TRBV20-1	TRBJ2-7	SARESGRAYEQY
-	TRBV12-3/TRBV12-4	TRBJ2-5	ASTLGQGFWETQY
once	TRBV3-1	TRBJ2-7	ASSPAGTSGEEQY
many	TRBV12-3/TRBV12-4	TRBJ1-1	ASSLFFGYGGAEAF
-	TRBV9	TRBJ1-5	ASSESGGEPQH
many	TRBV5-5	TRBJ2-3	ASSPGTGLSDTQY
few	TRBV20-1	TRBJ1-2	SARAGRANYGYT
many	TRBV5-1	TRBJ2-7	ASSLAARDISYEQY